The sequence of this T cell receptor beta chain was determined in a study of post-analysis software for immune sequencing data (dated by TCRdb to the mid-2010s). Broadly, across the study: Disease courses on record covered relapsing-remitting, secondary progressive and progressive-relapsing multiple sclerosis, though some patients had no subtype annotation. The patient repertoires were set against under 13 previously published healthy control repertoires from donors whose ages ranged from roughly 6 to 26 years. A subset of samples was prepared in parallel using single-end sample barcoding, then pooled and co-amplified after Illumina adapter ligation.

This clonotype has just a few counts. Its antigen remains unidentified. There are no base qualities to consult, and no much larger clone falls within one base. To demonstrate the VDJtools post-analysis software, the study profiled TCR beta repertoires from the peripheral blood of around 13 young patients with multiple sclerosis. The multiple sclerosis patients were children and adolescents between about 6 and 16 years of age. The receptor library was made with PCR. Sequenced using an Illumina HiSeq 2500. Unique molecular identifiers were incorporated into TCR beta cDNA libraries to reduce PCR and sequencing biases. Approximately 500,000 cDNA molecules were obtained per 1 to 10 million input T cells, so each molecule approximated one T cell. The patient libraries were prepared and sequenced with the same protocol used for the earlier healthy control dataset. Samples belonging to the same batch were prepared together, multiplexed and sequenced on a shared HiSeq lane. As for how the authors treated the data: Raw barcoded reads were processed with MIGEC, discarding single-read molecular identifier groups before consensus assembly and CDR3 extraction. Clonotype tables were post-analysed with VDJtools, and diversity was normalized by down-sampling all datasets to the smallest sample size. In repertoire overlap clustering, CDR3 amino acid sequences, but not nucleotide sequences, were matched to correct batch-related cross-sample contamination. TCRdb reprocessing: public reads trimmed at Q25 with fastp, clones called with MiXCR, in-frame beta chains kept. Rows are combined by CDR3 protein, so each entry shows the most common genes and DNA. For this entry, the V and J calls and clone size follow TCRdb and not the study's own pipeline. The sample table contains about 460,000 distinct CDR3 sequences; only one count was recorded for under 55% of them. The ten largest clones take up around 10% of the sample.

Taken from cysteine to phenylalanine, the CDR3 has 17 residues. The sequence is cut down to CDR3 DNA, 51 bases in frame from base 1. The junction shows trimming of 0 bases on V and 1 base on J, plus 17 bases between the germline ends. CDR1 and CDR2 were assigned from the germline V gene (reference sequence) as DFQATT and SNEGSKA. Paper-wide results and their limitations: The control group was slightly older than the multiple sclerosis patient group. Direct clustering with F measure showed strong co-clustering of samples prepared in the same batch, prompting a batch-effect correction. Significantly higher frequencies in patients than in controls were found for roughly 5 TRBV segments, including TRBV5-6, TRBV5-1 and TRBV20-1. Normalized Chao1 diversity was significantly lower in multiple sclerosis patients than controls, suggesting substantial peripheral T-cell clonal expansion.

The sample consisted of blood. This sequence originates from a girl aged 5 to 17 with multiple sclerosis. The rearrangement joined TRBV20-1 to TRBJ2-3; a tentative D match to TRBD2 spans 6 bases. The encoded CDR3 is CSARDSPGSLGTDTQYF. The nucleotide sequence is given as TGCAGTGCTAGAGATTCCCCCGGGAGCCTTGGCACAGATACGCAGTATTTT.